This T cell receptor beta chain was sequenced for a study of blood T cell repertoires in COVID-19. This CDR3 spans 16 amino acids. The V gene's germline CDR1 is SGDLS and CDR2 YYNGEE. V gave up 3 bases and J gave up 0 bases; unmatched junction bases: 5. The assay was immunoSEQ multiplex PCR, and TCRdb's table has in-frame clones only and misses some. Of around 310,000 clones in the sample, approximately 90% were seen once. The TCR sequence derives from an older woman with acute or convalescent COVID-19. The V call is TRBV9, the J call TRBJ2-3; the match to TRBD2 covers 9 bases. The sample consisted of peripheral blood. CDR3 loop: CASSGITSGSTDTQYF. The CDR3 coding sequence is TGTGCCAGCAGCGGAATCACTAGCGGGAGCACAGATACGCAGTATTTT.